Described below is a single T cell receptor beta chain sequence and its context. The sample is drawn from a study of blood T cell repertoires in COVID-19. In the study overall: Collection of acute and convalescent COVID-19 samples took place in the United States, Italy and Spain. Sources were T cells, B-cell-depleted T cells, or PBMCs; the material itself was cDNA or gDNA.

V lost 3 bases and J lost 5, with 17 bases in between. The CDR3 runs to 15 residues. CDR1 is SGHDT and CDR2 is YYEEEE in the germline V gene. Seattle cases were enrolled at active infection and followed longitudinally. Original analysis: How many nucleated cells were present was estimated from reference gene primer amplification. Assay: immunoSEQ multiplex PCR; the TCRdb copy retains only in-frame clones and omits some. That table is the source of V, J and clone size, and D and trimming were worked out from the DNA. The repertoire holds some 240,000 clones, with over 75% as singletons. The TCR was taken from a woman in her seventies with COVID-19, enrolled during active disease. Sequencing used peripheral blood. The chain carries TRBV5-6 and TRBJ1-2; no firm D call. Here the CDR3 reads CASSSLGGPKYGYTF. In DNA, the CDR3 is TGTGCCAGCAGCTCGTTAGGCGGCCCGAAGTATGGCTACACCTTC. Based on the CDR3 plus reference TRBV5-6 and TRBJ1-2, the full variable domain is DAGVTQSPTHLIKTRGQQVTLRCSPKSGHDTVSWYQQALGQGPQFIFQYYEEEERQRGNFPDRFSGHQFPNYSSELNVNALLLGDSALYLCASSSLGGPKYGYTFGSGTRLTVV.